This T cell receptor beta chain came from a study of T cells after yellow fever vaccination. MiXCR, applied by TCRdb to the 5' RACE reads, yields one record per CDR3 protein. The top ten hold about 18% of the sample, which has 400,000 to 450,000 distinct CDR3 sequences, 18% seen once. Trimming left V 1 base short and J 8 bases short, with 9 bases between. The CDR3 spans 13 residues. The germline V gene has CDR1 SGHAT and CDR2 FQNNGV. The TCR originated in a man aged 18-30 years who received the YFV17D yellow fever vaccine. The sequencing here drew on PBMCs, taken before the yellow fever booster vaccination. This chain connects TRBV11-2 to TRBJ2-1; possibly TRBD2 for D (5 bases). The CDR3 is CASSLVAGYEQFF. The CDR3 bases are TGTGCCAGCAGCTTAGTCGCGGGTTATGAGCAGTTCTTC.